The rows below give T cell receptor beta chains drawn from one sample of a study of glioma-infiltrating T cells. TCRdb reprocessed the multiplex PCR reads via MiXCR and lists one record per CDR3 protein. The table has over 100,000 distinct CDR3 sequences, 25% to 30% seen once. The sequenced sample was glioma tissue, nonneoplastic brain tissue, or PBMCs (not recorded which). The receptors here all came from a human donor with low-grade glioma or glioblastoma, undergoing nonglioma brain surgery, or in good health (not recorded which). Each CDR3 is given with its conserved first and last residue. D genes are given only for firm matches. Clone sizes are given selectively: once, few, many, or a class where the clone is expanded.

len	v_gene	d_gene	j_gene	abundance	CDR3nt	CDR3aa
15	TRBV5-1	TRBD1	TRBJ2-7	-	TGCGCCAGCAGCTTGGCCGGGACAGACACCGCCTGGGTTTCTTTC	CASSLAGTDTAWVSF
10	TRBV29-1	-	TRBJ2-5	few	TGCAGCGCCTACTTAGGGACCCAGTACTTC	CSAYLGTQYF
14	TRBV29-1	-	TRBJ2-3	many	TGCAGCGTTGAAACCGGGGAGTTCACAGATACGCAGTATTTT	CSVETGEFTDTQYF
13	TRBV19	-	TRBJ1-5	many	TGTGCCAGCACTCAAGGGTTTAATCAGCCCCAGCATTTT	CASTQGFNQPQHF
15	TRBV7-2	TRBD2	TRBJ2-5	many	TGTGCCAGCAGCTGGGGACTAGGTGTTATAGAGACCCAGTACTTC	CASSWGLGVIETQYF
14	TRBV28	-	TRBJ2-7	many	TGTGCCAGCAGTTCGCTGGGCGCGCCCTACGAGCAGTACTTC	CASSSLGAPYEQYF
12	TRBV7-2	-	TRBJ2-7	many	TGTGCCAGCAGGCAGGGCTCCTACGAGCAGTACTTC	CASRQGSYEQYF
15	TRBV6-1	TRBD1	TRBJ2-7	many	TGTGCCAGCAGTTATAGGGGGACAGGGGTGGGTGAGCAGTACTTC	CASSYRGTGVGEQYF
17	TRBV5-6	-	TRBJ1-3	many	TGTGCCAGCAGCTGGCCCCTTTCTCGAGCCGCTGGAAACACCATATATTTT	CASSWPLSRAAGNTIYF
12	TRBV12-3/TRBV12-4	-	TRBJ1-5	many	TGTGCCAGCAGTTCCAGGGTTCAGCCCCAGCATTTT	CASSSRVQPQHF
12	TRBV5-1	-	TRBJ2-7	many	TGCGCCAGCAGCGCCGGGCGCTACGAGCAGTACTTC	CASSAGRYEQYF
17	TRBV27	TRBD1	TRBJ2-2	-	TGTGCCAGCAGTTTTGAACCACAGGGGGCAATTTTCGGGGAGCTGTTTTTT	CASSFEPQGAIFGELFF
14	TRBV20-1	-	TRBJ2-7	many	TGCAGTGCTAGAGATCGGGGGAAGACCTACGAGCAGTACTTC	CSARDRGKTYEQYF
14	TRBV4-1	-	TRBJ2-1	many	TGCGCCAGCAGCCAAGGGGACTCGGGGAATGAGCAGTTCTTC	CASSQGDSGNEQFF
14	TRBV24-1	-	TRBJ2-1	many	TGTGCCATCGGGACCAGAAGCTCCTACAATGAGCAGTTCTTC	CAIGTRSSYNEQFF
11	TRBV6-1	-	TRBJ1-5	many	TGTGCCAGCAGAAAAGATCAGCCCCAGCATTTT	CASRKDQPQHF
16	TRBV5-4	-	TRBJ2-5	many	TGTGCCAGCAACTCCGAGCAGAGGGGCGCCGGCGAGACCCAGTACTTC	CASNSEQRGAGETQYF
14	TRBV6-1	-	TRBJ2-5	many	TGTGCCAGCAGCTTCTCGGACCAGGGCGAGACCCAGTACTTC	CASSFSDQGETQYF
14	TRBV19	-	TRBJ2-3	many	TGTGCCAGTAGTCAGACACTTCTCACAGATACGCAGTATTTT	CASSQTLLTDTQYF
13	TRBV29-1	-	TRBJ2-3	many	TGCAGCGTTGATGGGGCGAGCACAGATACGCAGTATTTT	CSVDGASTDTQYF
13	TRBV2	-	TRBJ1-6	many	TGTGCCAGCAGTCGGGAGCCGAAAATTCCCCTCCACTTT	CASSREPKIPLHF
13	TRBV28	-	TRBJ2-3	many	TGTGCCAGCAGTTTACAGTACACAGATACGCAGTATTTT	CASSLQYTDTQYF
14	TRBV27	-	TRBJ1-1	many	TGTGCCAGCAGTTTACATTCCGGACTCGGTGAAGCTTTCTTT	CASSLHSGLGEAFF
15	TRBV29-1	TRBD2	TRBJ2-1	many	TGCAGCGTTGGGACTAGCGGGAGGGCCTACAATGAGCAGTTCTTC	CSVGTSGRAYNEQFF
15	TRBV12-3/TRBV12-4	TRBD1	TRBJ2-5	few	TGTGCCAGCAGTTTCGTGACAGGGGGCTTGGAGACCCAGTACTTC	CASSFVTGGLETQYF
16	TRBV7-9	-	TRBJ1-5	many	TGTGCCAGCAGCTCGGATCTAGGAAGCTCCAATCAGCCCCAGCATTTT	CASSSDLGSSNQPQHF
14	TRBV6-6	-	TRBJ2-4	many	TGTGCCAGCAGTTACCGGGAAGCCAAAAACATTCAGTACTTC	CASSYREAKNIQYF
15	TRBV7-6	-	TRBJ1-1	many	TGTGCCAGCAGCTTAGTAGGCAGCTCGAACACTGAAGCTTTCTTT	CASSLVGSSNTEAFF
13	TRBV29-1	-	TRBJ1-2	many	TGCAGCGTTCCGGGACCGGCGGGCTATGGCTACACCTTC	CSVPGPAGYGYTF
16	TRBV6-2/TRBV6-3	-	TRBJ1-1	many	TGTGCCAGTGGCCGGGGACTGGACACCTTGAACACTGAAGCTTTCTTT	CASGRGLDTLNTEAFF
14	TRBV3-1	-	TRBJ1-5	many	TGTGCCAGCAGCCAAGGTTGGAACAATCAGCCCCAGCATTTT	CASSQGWNNQPQHF
14	TRBV20-1	-	TRBJ2-1	many	TGCAGTGCTAGGGATCGGGTTCAGTACAATGAGCAGTTCTTC	CSARDRVQYNEQFF
17	TRBV20-1	-	TRBJ1-5	many	TGCAGTGCTAGTTTTCTAGAGGGGTTGGCCCGCAATCAGCCCCAGCATTTT	CSASFLEGLARNQPQHF
14	TRBV20-1	-	TRBJ1-5	-	TGCAGTGCTCCTGTAGGGGCCAGCAACCAGCCCCAGCATTTT	CSAPVGASNQPQHF
14	TRBV6-8	-	TRBJ2-2	many	TGTGCCAGCAGTCCCCAGGGCGGAACCGGGGAGCTGTTTTTT	CASSPQGGTGELFF
16	TRBV4-2	-	TRBJ2-5	many	TGTGCCAGCAGCCAAGCCTTCGGAGGAAACCAAGAGACCCAGTACTTC	CASSQAFGGNQETQYF
17	TRBV20-1	TRBD2	TRBJ2-1	-	TGCAGTGCTAGATCGGGACTAGCGGGGGCCGGGTACAATGAGCAGCTCTTC	CSARSGLAGAGYNEQLF
14	TRBV12-3/TRBV12-4	-	TRBJ1-1	many	TGTGCCAGCTCATACTCAGGGGTGAACACTGAAGCTTTCTTT	CASSYSGVNTEAFF
16	TRBV5-4	TRBD1	TRBJ1-3	-	TGTGCCAGCAGCTCTCGTACAGGGGGCTCTGGAAACACCATATATTTT	CASSSRTGGSGNTIYF
12	TRBV29-1	-	TRBJ2-3	few	TGCAGCGTTGGGGAACCCCCAGATACGCGGTATTTT	CSVGEPPDTRYF
14	TRBV6-2/TRBV6-3	TRBD2	TRBJ2-1	many	TGTGCCAGCGCGGGAGGGAGCTCCTACAATGAGCAGTTCTTC	CASAGGSSYNEQFF
11	TRBV5-1	-	TRBJ2-1	-	TGCGCCAGCAGCTCATACAGTGAGCAGTTCTTC	CASSSYSEQFF
13	TRBV24-1	-	TRBJ2-7	many	TGTGCCACCAGTGATTTGGAGGCGGACGAGCAGTACTTC	CATSDLEADEQYF
13	TRBV19	-	TRBJ2-1	-	TGTGCCAGTAGTATATCTTTCTACAATGAGCAGTTCTTC	CASSISFYNEQFF
19	TRBV11-2	-	TRBJ2-6	many	TGTGCCAGCAGCTTAAGACCTTTGGGCAGGACCTCTGGGGCCAACGTCCTGACTTTC	CASSLRPLGRTSGANVLTF
16	TRBV12-3/TRBV12-4	-	TRBJ1-6	many	TGTGCCAGCAAGCCTCCGGGGGGGGCAAATAATTCACCCCTCCACTTT	CASKPPGGANNSPLHF
12	TRBV12-3/TRBV12-4	-	TRBJ2-1	few	TGTGCCAGCGACAGCGTTAACAATGAGCAGTTCTTC	CASDSVNNEQFF
13	TRBV28	TRBD1	TRBJ1-1	many	TGTGCCAGCAGTGGACAGGGGCGCACTGAAGCTTTCTTT	CASSGQGRTEAFF
15	TRBV7-2	-	TRBJ1-1	many	TGTGCCAGCAGCCTAGGGGGAGGGCGCCACACTGAAGCTTTCTTT	CASSLGGGRHTEAFF
14	TRBV7-3	-	TRBJ1-1	-	TGTGCCAGCAGGGTCGGGAACAGCGAGACTGAAGCTTTCTTT	CASRVGNSETEAFF
15	TRBV6-1	-	TRBJ2-7	many	TGTGCCACAACACCCCGAAGCTACGGGTCCTACGAGCAGTACTTC	CATTPRSYGSYEQYF
15	TRBV6-2/TRBV6-3	-	TRBJ2-1	-	TGTGCCAGCAGTCCTCGGACTCAAGCCTACAATGAGCAGTTCTTC	CASSPRTQAYNEQFF
14	TRBV18	-	TRBJ1-1	many	TGTGCCAGCTCAGGGGTCGCGGCGAACACTGAAGCTTTCTTT	CASSGVAANTEAFF
16	TRBV7-9	-	TRBJ2-3	many	TGTGCCAGCAGCTCGTCGATGGGGGTGCGGACAGATACGCAGTATTTT	CASSSSMGVRTDTQYF
12	TRBV7-2	-	TRBJ2-7	many	TGTGCCAGCAGCTTTGGGACCACAGAGCAGTACTTC	CASSFGTTEQYF
16	TRBV4-2	-	TRBJ1-2	many	TGTGCCAGCAGCCAAGAGTTGTCGGGTCCTAGGGTAGGCTACACCTTC	CASSQELSGPRVGYTF
16	TRBV7-2	-	TRBJ2-5	many	TGTGCCAGCAGCTTATCCCCGACAGGCCCCATGGAGACCCAGTACTTC	CASSLSPTGPMETQYF
14	TRBV6-2/TRBV6-3	-	TRBJ2-7	many	TGTGCCAGCAGTTACGGAGCCGGACCGCGCGAGCAGTACTTC	CASSYGAGPREQYF
12	TRBV20-1	-	TRBJ1-2	many	TGCAGTGCTTCCTACAGGGCCTATGGCTACACCTTC	CSASYRAYGYTF